A selection of T cell receptor beta chains follows, all from one sample in a study of blood T cell repertoires in COVID-19. Libraries were prepared by immunoSEQ multiplex PCR; TCRdb keeps only in-frame clonotypes and omits some of them. The table lists about 21,000 clones, over 65% of them singletons. Sequencing was done on a sample of peripheral blood. The origin of the receptors is a human donor in a cohort sampled during active COVID-19. CDR3s include the opening cysteine and the closing phenylalanine or tryptophan. D genes are given only for firm matches. Clone size is stated in some rows and not others, as once, few, many or a class when expanded.

j_gene: TRBJ2-2; v_gene: TRBV10-3; d_gene: TRBD2; abundance: -; CDR3nt: TGTGCCATCAGCCCTAGCGGGGTGAACACCGGGGAGCTGTTTTTT; CDR3aa: CAISPSGVNTGELFF
j_gene: TRBJ2-1; v_gene: TRBV21-1; d_gene: -; abundance: few; CDR3nt: TGTGCCAGCAGCAAAAGGGACCAGCGGGGCTACAATGAGCAGTTCTTC; CDR3aa: CASSKRDQRGYNEQFF
j_gene: TRBJ2-1; v_gene: TRBV28; d_gene: -; abundance: -; CDR3nt: TGTGCCAGCATCGGGACTCCCAACAATGAGCAGTTCTTC; CDR3aa: CASIGTPNNEQFF
j_gene: TRBJ1-6; v_gene: TRBV18; d_gene: -; abundance: -; CDR3nt: TGTGCCAGCTCACCAGCGAACAGGGATAATTCACCCCTCCACTTT; CDR3aa: CASSPANRDNSPLHF
j_gene: TRBJ2-7; v_gene: TRBV19; d_gene: TRBD1; abundance: -; CDR3nt: TGTGCCAGTAGTTCTCCTGGTGGGACAGGGTTCTACGAGCAGTACTTC; CDR3aa: CASSSPGGTGFYEQYF
j_gene: TRBJ1-2; v_gene: TRBV25-1; d_gene: TRBD1; abundance: -; CDR3nt: TGTGCCAGCAGTGCCCTCTCAGGGGGCTATGGCTACACCTTC; CDR3aa: CASSALSGGYGYTF
j_gene: TRBJ2-3; v_gene: TRBV5-1; d_gene: -; abundance: -; CDR3nt: TGCGCCAGCAGCCCGTCTAGCCGCAGCACAGATACGCAGTATTTT; CDR3aa: CASSPSSRSTDTQYF
j_gene: TRBJ1-2; v_gene: TRBV7-2; d_gene: -; abundance: -; CDR3nt: TGTGCCAGCAGCTCCGTTCAGGGTGGCTACACCTTC; CDR3aa: CASSSVQGGYTF
j_gene: TRBJ2-7; v_gene: TRBV7-9; d_gene: -; abundance: -; CDR3nt: TGTGCCAGCAGCCCCGTTAACTACGAGCAGTACTTC; CDR3aa: CASSPVNYEQYF
j_gene: TRBJ2-1; v_gene: TRBV12-3/TRBV12-4; d_gene: TRBD2; abundance: -; CDR3nt: TGTGCCAGCAGTTGGACTAGCGGTGTTGGGCAGTTCTTC; CDR3aa: CASSWTSGVGQFF
j_gene: TRBJ2-4; v_gene: TRBV11-2; d_gene: TRBD2; abundance: -; CDR3nt: TGTGCCAGCAGCTCCCGTAGCGGGAGGCTTGTCAAAAACATTCAGTACTTC; CDR3aa: CASSSRSGRLVKNIQYF
j_gene: TRBJ2-1; v_gene: TRBV2; d_gene: -; abundance: -; CDR3nt: TGTGCCAGCAGTGAAGCCCGCTCCTACAATGAGCAGTTCTTC; CDR3aa: CASSEARSYNEQFF
j_gene: TRBJ1-5; v_gene: TRBV25-1; d_gene: -; abundance: -; CDR3nt: TGTGCCAGCAGTGGTCCCACTGAGTTCAATCAGCCCCAGCATTTT; CDR3aa: CASSGPTEFNQPQHF
j_gene: TRBJ2-7; v_gene: TRBV15; d_gene: -; abundance: -; CDR3nt: TGTGCCACCAGCAGAGATGCCGCAGGCTCCTACGAGCAGTACTTC; CDR3aa: CATSRDAAGSYEQYF
j_gene: TRBJ2-7; v_gene: TRBV11-3; d_gene: -; abundance: -; CDR3nt: TGTGCCAGCAGCTTAGATGGGACTTACGAGCAGTACTTC; CDR3aa: CASSLDGTYEQYF
j_gene: TRBJ2-3; v_gene: TRBV3-1/TRBV3-2; d_gene: TRBD2; abundance: -; CDR3nt: TGTGCCAGCAGCCAAGATACTAGCGGGAGGATCGGCGCAGATACGCAGTATTTT; CDR3aa: CASSQDTSGRIGADTQYF
j_gene: TRBJ1-2; v_gene: TRBV18; d_gene: -; abundance: -; CDR3nt: TGTGCCAGCTCACCTCGGGACAACAAAGGGGCAGGCTACACCTTC; CDR3aa: CASSPRDNKGAGYTF
j_gene: TRBJ1-1; v_gene: TRBV6-5; d_gene: -; abundance: -; CDR3nt: TGTGCCAGCAGTTACTACGCCGGGACACCTACCCTCGAAGCTTTCTTT; CDR3aa: CASSYYAGTPTLEAFF
j_gene: TRBJ1-6; v_gene: TRBV2; d_gene: -; abundance: -; CDR3nt: TGTGCCAGCACGATTAGCACTCCACCCCTCCACTTT; CDR3aa: CASTISTPPLHF
j_gene: TRBJ2-2; v_gene: TRBV24-1; d_gene: -; abundance: -; CDR3nt: TGTGCCACCAGTGACCTCGCGTACACCGGGGAGCTGTTTTTT; CDR3aa: CATSDLAYTGELFF
j_gene: TRBJ1-6; v_gene: TRBV6-2/TRBV6-3; d_gene: TRBD1; abundance: -; CDR3nt: TGTACCAGCAGTTCCACCGGGACAGGGGGCAATTCACCCCTCCACTTT; CDR3aa: CTSSSTGTGGNSPLHF
j_gene: TRBJ2-1; v_gene: TRBV11-2; d_gene: TRBD2; abundance: -; CDR3nt: TGTGCCAGCAGCTTAGGACTAGCGGGAGTCAATGAGCAGTTCTTC; CDR3aa: CASSLGLAGVNEQFF
j_gene: TRBJ1-1; v_gene: TRBV12-3/TRBV12-4; d_gene: TRBD1; abundance: -; CDR3nt: TGTGCCAGCAGTTTACAGGGGGGCACTGAAGCTTTCTTT; CDR3aa: CASSLQGGTEAFF
j_gene: TRBJ1-2; v_gene: TRBV6-4; d_gene: -; abundance: -; CDR3nt: TGTGCCAGCAGTGACCCCGACAGTCACTATGGCTACACCTTC; CDR3aa: CASSDPDSHYGYTF
j_gene: TRBJ1-2; v_gene: TRBV6-1; d_gene: -; abundance: -; CDR3nt: TGTGCCAGCAGTGAAGCGCAGATTTATCTTAACTATGGCTACACCTTC; CDR3aa: CASSEAQIYLNYGYTF
j_gene: TRBJ2-1; v_gene: TRBV19; d_gene: -; abundance: -; CDR3nt: TGTGCCAGTAGTATAATCGGGGGTCCCTACAATGAGCAGTTCTTC; CDR3aa: CASSIIGGPYNEQFF
j_gene: TRBJ2-7; v_gene: TRBV6-5; d_gene: TRBD1; abundance: -; CDR3nt: TGTGCCAGCAGCCCCAGTGGGACAGGGGTTTTAGCGCAGTACTTC; CDR3aa: CASSPSGTGVLAQYF
j_gene: TRBJ2-7; v_gene: TRBV5-6; d_gene: -; abundance: -; CDR3nt: TGTGCCAGCGCCCCCGGGACAATCCACGAGCAGTACTTC; CDR3aa: CASAPGTIHEQYF
j_gene: TRBJ2-1; v_gene: TRBV5-6; d_gene: TRBD1; abundance: -; CDR3nt: TGTGCCAGCAGTCCGGGACAGCTCTTTTTTGGGCAGTTCTTC; CDR3aa: CASSPGQLFFGQFF
j_gene: TRBJ1-5; v_gene: TRBV24-1; d_gene: TRBD1; abundance: -; CDR3nt: TGTGCCACTGGGACAGGTTATCAGCCCCAGCATTTT; CDR3aa: CATGTGYQPQHF
j_gene: TRBJ1-2; v_gene: TRBV27; d_gene: -; abundance: once; CDR3nt: TGTGCCAGCAGTTTGGGTCAGGGATATGGCTACACCTTC; CDR3aa: CASSLGQGYGYTF
j_gene: TRBJ2-1; v_gene: TRBV7-8; d_gene: TRBD2; abundance: -; CDR3nt: TGTGCCAGCAGCCCCGGGAGGTATGAGCAGTTCTTC; CDR3aa: CASSPGRYEQFF
j_gene: TRBJ2-7; v_gene: TRBV28; d_gene: -; abundance: -; CDR3nt: TGTGCCAGCAGCCCTACGGGCGAGCAGTACTTC; CDR3aa: CASSPTGEQYF
j_gene: TRBJ1-3; v_gene: TRBV30; d_gene: -; abundance: -; CDR3nt: TGTGCCTGGAGCGTAACTTTAGCTGGAAACACCATATATTTT; CDR3aa: CAWSVTLAGNTIYF
j_gene: TRBJ2-1; v_gene: TRBV28; d_gene: TRBD2; abundance: -; CDR3nt: TGTGCCAGCAGGCTAGCGGGGGGGAGCTCCTACAATGAGCAGTTCTTC; CDR3aa: CASRLAGGSSYNEQFF